This T cell receptor beta chain was identified in a study of immune cell composition in non-small cell lung cancer. At the level of the study: Histologic subtype was mainly adenocarcinoma or squamous cell carcinoma. General observations from the study: Adenocarcinomas with higher top tumour-associated clone frequency had more reactive TILs. Shared sequences between tumour-reactive and dominant in vivo clones were not proven.

Trimming at V came to 4 bases and at J to 5 bases, leaving 12 bases not matched to a gene. This CDR3 region has 15 residues. Germline V gene lookup returns CDR1 SGHRS and CDR2 YFSETQ. This clone was observed once. Its antigen is unknown. Repertoires were generated with immunoSEQ multiplex PCR, while TCRdb's copy carries only in-frame clones and drops some. Altogether roughly 3,100 clones are present, roughly 82% being singletons, with the ten largest covering around 7.7%. The sequenced material came from lung tumor tissue. This TCR derives from a human donor with non-small cell lung cancer. The V gene is TRBV5-1, the J gene TRBJ2-7; TRBD1 aligns across 7 bases. In DNA form, the CDR3 reads TGCGCCAGCAGCCGCAGGGGGAGCCTTCGGGACGAGCAGTACTTC. The encoded protein is CASSRRGSLRDEQYF.